This TCR beta chain originates from a study of T cell clonotyping in hematopoietic cell transplantation. The sample's time point: recipient sample about 28 days before transplant, after cytoreduction. Overall study findings and caveats: Recipient TCR diversity dropped after transplant; expanded clonotypes rose from day 30 to 180. At the given depth, recipient repertoires were over 95% de novo clonotypes.

With regard to this clone: The target antigen is unknown.

Sequenced by immunoSEQ multiplex PCR; TCRdb stores in-frame clones only, minus some. The profile covers about 50,000 clones, with 80% to 90% appearing a single time and about 5.6% taken by the ten largest. This TCR was sampled from a man aged 55 to 70 with biphenotypic leukemia. Some clones in this sample may be carry-over from other donors' samples. Material: peripheral blood mononuclear cells, obtained before stem cell transplant.

Written as DNA, the CDR3 is TGTGCCAGCAGCGTCGCCCGGACACGCCTTTACCAGCAGTACTTC. Its protein is CASSVARTRLYQQYF. The chain employs TRBV28 and TRBJ2-7; perhaps TRBD1 as D (5 bases). Germline-derived CDR1 and CDR2 are MDHEN and SYDVKM. Between the trimmed V and J ends, which lost 6 bases and 8 bases, there was a span of 23 bases. The length of the CDR3 is 15 residues.